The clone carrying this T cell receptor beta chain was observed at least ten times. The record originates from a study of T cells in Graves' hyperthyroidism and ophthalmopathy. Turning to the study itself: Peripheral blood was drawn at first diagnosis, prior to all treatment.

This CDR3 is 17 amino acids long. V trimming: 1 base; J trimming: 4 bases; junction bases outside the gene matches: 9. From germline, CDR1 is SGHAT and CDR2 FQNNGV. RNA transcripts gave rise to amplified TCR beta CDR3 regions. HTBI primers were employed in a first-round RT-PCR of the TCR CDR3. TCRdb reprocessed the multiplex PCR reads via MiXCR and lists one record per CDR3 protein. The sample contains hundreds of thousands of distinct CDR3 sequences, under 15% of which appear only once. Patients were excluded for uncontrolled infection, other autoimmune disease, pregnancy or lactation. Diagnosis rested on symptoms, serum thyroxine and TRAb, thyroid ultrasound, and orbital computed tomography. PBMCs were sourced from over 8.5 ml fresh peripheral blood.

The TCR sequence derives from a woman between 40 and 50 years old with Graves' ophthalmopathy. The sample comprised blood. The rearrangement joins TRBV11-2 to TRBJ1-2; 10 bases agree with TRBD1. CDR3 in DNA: TGTGCCAGCAGCTTAGGCATAGCGGGGACAGGGGTCTATGGCTACACCTTC. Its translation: CASSLGIAGTGVYGYTF.